This T cell receptor (beta chain) was profiled in a study of naive and memory T cell subsets. Germline loops: CDR1 SGHDT, CDR2 YYEEEE. This CDR3 has 14 residues. With 4 bases removed from V and 7 bases from J, the gap between germline ends came to 18 bases. This clonotype was picked up a small number of times. Its specificity is unknown. Both TRBC1 and TRBC2 were covered by a beta constant-region primer of two equimolar oligonucleotides. The ligated cDNA underwent four PCR rounds using SP2 and nested alpha and beta constant-region primers. TCRdb independently ran MiXCR on the UMI-ligation and nested PCR reads; one entry per CDR3 protein. The sample has 150,000 or so distinct CDR3 sequences; under 25% are singletons. Study outcomes and limitations: Naive repertoires, especially CD8, held a few larger clonotypes, possibly memory cells re-expressing CD45RA. Clonotypes here are unpaired alpha or beta chain sequences.

The receptor was isolated from a human donor in good health. The sequenced sample consisted of naive CD4+ T cells from blood. The rearrangement links TRBV5-6 to TRBJ2-7, with D maybe TRBD2 (6 bases). The DNA of the CDR3 is TGTGCCAGCAGCCCCCTGAGGGACTTTCGGGAGCAGTACTTC. It codes for CASSPLRDFREQYF.